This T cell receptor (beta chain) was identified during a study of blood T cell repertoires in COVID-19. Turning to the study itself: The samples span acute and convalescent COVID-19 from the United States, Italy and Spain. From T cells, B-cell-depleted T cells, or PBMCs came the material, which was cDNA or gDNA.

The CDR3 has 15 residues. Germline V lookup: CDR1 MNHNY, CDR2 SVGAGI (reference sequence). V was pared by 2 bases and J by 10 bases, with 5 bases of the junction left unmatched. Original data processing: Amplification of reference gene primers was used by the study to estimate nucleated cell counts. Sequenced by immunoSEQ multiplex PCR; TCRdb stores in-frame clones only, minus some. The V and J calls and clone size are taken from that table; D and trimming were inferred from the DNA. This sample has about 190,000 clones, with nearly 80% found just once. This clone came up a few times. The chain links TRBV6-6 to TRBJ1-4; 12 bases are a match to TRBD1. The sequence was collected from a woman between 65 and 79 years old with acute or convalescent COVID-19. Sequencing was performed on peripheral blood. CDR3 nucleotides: TGTGCCAGCAGTTACGCTGGGACAGGGGGCGGAAAACTGTTTTTT. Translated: CASSYAGTGGGKLFF.